These 32 T cell receptor beta chains were sequenced from one sample in a study of tumor-infiltrating lymphocytes in primary liver carcinoma. Researchers generated TCR beta cDNA from about 0.5 ug of total RNA, relying on a constant-region primer. Construction of TCR beta libraries relied on three successive nested multiplex PCR rounds employing slightly modified ARM-PCR. The first two PCR rounds, roughly 9 cycles each, used TRBV1-TRBV30 forward primers and a C-beta reverse primer. TCRdb re-derived calls from the multiplex PCR reads in MiXCR, one entry per CDR3 protein. The sample records about 200,000 distinct CDR3 sequences, approximately 65% being singletons. RNA isolated from unsorted whole blood supplied the blood RNA, with germline DNA also extracted. The sequenced material came from peripheral blood. The receptors originated from a woman aged 60 to 75 with primary liver carcinoma and hepatitis B virus infection.

About this clonotype: Because the CDR3 is missing its conserved closing phenylalanine or tryptophan, this is likely a read error. The rearrangement joins TRBV11-2 to TRBJ2-2, with no clear D. This CDR3 has 12 residues. CDR1 SGHAT and CDR2 FQNNGV come from the germline V gene. CDR3 loop: CDSSLYTDWLFL. The CDR3 coding sequence is TGTGACAGCAGCTTATACACAGACTGGCTGTTTCTT.

The chain links TRBV11-2 to TRBJ1-4, with TRBD1 identical over 8 bases. The CDR3 extends over 15 amino acids. The germline V gene has CDR1 SGHAT and CDR2 FQNNGV. J gave up 8 bases and V 5 bases, and 10 bases lay outside the gene matches. The CDR3 here is CASSMGDRRTEKLFF. In nucleotides, the CDR3 is TGTGCCAGCAGCATGGGGGACAGGAGGACGGAAAAACTGTTTTTT.

On this clonotype itself: This likely comes from a read error, as the CDR3 has no conserved phenylalanine or tryptophan at its end. V gene TRBV11-2 combines with J gene TRBJ2-1, with D possibly being TRBD1 or TRBD2 (5 bases each). Germline lookup yields CDR1 SGHAT and CDR2 FQNNGV. V was clipped by 4 bases and J by 8 bases, with 18 bases between them. The CDR3 is 15 amino acids. DNA for the CDR3: TGTGCCAGCAGCTCCCCCGGGGCTAGCCTAGATGAGCAGTTCTCC. It codes for CASSSPGASLDEQFS.

The table lists this clonotype with many counts. V usage is TRBV12-3 or TRBV12-4 and J usage is TRBJ1-2; TRBD1 is a possible D gene (6 bases). Between the trimmed V and J ends, which lost 4 bases and 2 bases, there was a span of 14 bases. CDR3 length equals 15 residues. The CDR3 region has the DNA TGTGCCAGCAGTTGGGGACAAAGACCGAACTATGGCTACACCTTC. It yields the protein CASSWGQRPNYGYTF.

This clonotype was seen many times. J is TRBJ1-4 and V is TRBV6-5, with 8 bases matching TRBD1. This CDR3 spans 13 amino acids. Trimming took 9 bases from V and 7 from J; bases not matched to a gene: 7. The germline V gene encodes CDR1 MNHEY and CDR2 SVGAGI. CDR3 loop: CASRTGRAEKLFF. The DNA for the CDR3 is TGTGCCAGTAGGACAGGGAGGGCTGAAAAACTGTTTTTT.

A remark on this clonotype: One end of the junction is discordant with germline, which a read error may explain. The gene calls are TRBV11-2 and TRBJ1-2; the D is unclear. Germline V gives CDR1 SGHAT, CDR2 FQNNGV. The CDR3 sequence is 15 residues long. The CDR3 sequence: CASSLDSGANFGYTF. The CDR3 bases are TGTGCCAGCAGCTTAGACTCAGGAGCCAACTTTGGCTACACCTTC.

CDR3 DNA: TGTGCCAGCAGTTCCCTACCGACTAGCGGGAGAAATGAGCAGTTCTTC. Protein sequence: CASSSLPTSGRNEQFF. The genes are TRBV28 and TRBJ2-1, with TRBD2 identical over 12 bases. This CDR3 is built from 16 residues. Germline V gene sequence: CDR1 MDHEN, CDR2 SYDVKM. V lost 4 bases to trimming and J lost 7 bases; unmatched junction nucleotides: 8.

As regards this clonotype: One end of the junction is discordant with germline, which a read error may explain. V is TRBV11-2 and J is TRBJ2-3, with 7 bases aligning to TRBD2. The CDR3 sequence is 17 residues long. Germline values: CDR1 SGHAT, CDR2 FQNNGV. The CDR3 here is CGSSLVGLATSTDTHYF. Here the CDR3 DNA reads TGTGGCAGCAGCTTAGTGGGACTCGCGACTAGCACAGATACGCACTATTTT.

Worth noting for this clonotype: This may be a read error, as it is one base from a much larger clone. The genes are TRBV4-1 and TRBJ2-2; possibly TRBD1 or TRBD2 for D (5 bases each). Germline V gene sequence: CDR1 MGHRA, CDR2 YSYEKL. Trimming stripped 7 bases from V and 1 base from J, with 19 bases between. The CDR3 is 17 residues long. This chain's CDR3 is CASNQLGWGLNTGELFF. CDR3 in DNA: TGCGCCAGCAACCAGTTAGGTTGGGGGTTGAACACCGGGGAGCTGTTTTTT.

This clonotype came up once. Here the CDR3 omits its conserved ending phenylalanine or tryptophan, so a read error is the likely source. The chain couples TRBV11-2 to TRBJ1-2; tentative D call: TRBD1 (6 bases). Per the germline V gene, CDR1 is SGHAT and CDR2 is FQNNGV. The CDR3 runs to 14 residues. Here the CDR3 DNA reads TGTGCCAGCAGCTCCCACAGGGATGGGTATGGTTACACCCTC. This translates into CASSSHRDGYGYTL.

This clonotype was counted between two and nine times. The chain combines TRBV28 with TRBJ2-5, with TRBD1 identical over 8 bases. Germline loops: CDR1 MDHEN, CDR2 SYDVKM. The CDR3 is 15 amino acids. After removal of 8 bases from V and 2 bases from J, the junction contained 10 bases not matched to a gene. The CDR3 DNA reads TGTGCCAGCGGAGACAGGGGCGCTGTACAAGAGACCCAGTACTTC. The encoded protein is CASGDRGAVQETQYF.

Comments on this clonotype: Likely a read error: the CDR3 ends without its conserved phenylalanine or tryptophan. V gene TRBV4-1 combines with J gene TRBJ2-1; D gene ambiguous. Germline V gene data show CDR1 as MGHRA and CDR2 as YSYEKL. This CDR3 spans 14 amino acids. The CDR3 DNA sequence: TGCGACAGCAGTCCAACCCTCTTGTACAATGAGCAGTTCCTC. Translated, it gives CDSSPTLLYNEQFL.

As regards this clonotype: Given the absence of the conserved phenylalanine or tryptophan at the CDR3 end, a read error is likely. This sequence joins TRBV11-3 and TRBJ2-1; 8 bases line up with TRBD2. This CDR3 has 13 amino acids. With V trimmed by 2 bases and J by 12 bases, 6 bases remained unmatched. The V gene's germline CDR1 is SGHNT and CDR2 YENEEA. The CDR3 DNA reads as TGTGCCAGCAGCTTACCAAACCGGGAGGGGCAGTTCTTA. This codes for CASSLPNREGQFL.

This clonotype was detected ten times or more. The chain uses TRBV29-1 and TRBJ1-1; D is perhaps TRBD1 (5 bases). The CDR3 is 12 residues long. The germline CDR1 and CDR2 sequences are SQVTM and ANQGSEA. Trimming pared 6 bases from V and 6 bases from J, leaving 14 bases between. CDR3 sequence: CSVSQGRAEAFF. The DNA of the CDR3 is TGCAGCGTCTCTCAGGGCAGGGCTGAAGCTTTCTTT.

A word on this clonotype: A read error may explain this, as a much larger clone is one base away. The rearrangement joins TRBV5-4 to TRBJ2-3; unclear D gene. The CDR3 totals 15 residues. Trimming removed 5 bases at V and 2 bases at J, with 15 bases between. CDR1 and CDR2 (germline): SGHNT, YYREEE (reference sequence). The CDR3 sequence is CASRRIGTHTDTQYF. DNA for the CDR3: TGTGCCAGCAGGAGAATTGGTACTCACACAGATACGCAGTATTTT.

On this clonotype: A much larger clone lies one base from this, so it may be a read error. This chain joins TRBV6-1 and TRBJ2-3, with 9 bases lining up with TRBD1. Germline V CDR1 and CDR2: MNHNS, SASEGT. Trimming took 4 bases from V and 2 from J; bases not matched to a gene: 10. CDR3 length: 17 amino acids. The CDR3 DNA sequence: TGTGCCAGCAGTGTAATGCCGGGACAGGGCGTCACAGATACGCAGTATTTT. Protein product: CASSVMPGQGVTDTQYF.

This clonotype was picked up a small number of times. V and J are TRBV6-6 and TRBJ1-3; 8 bases align to TRBD1. CDR3 length: 15 amino acids. Germline V lookup: CDR1 MNHNY, CDR2 SVGAGI (reference sequence). V dropped 6 bases and J dropped 2; count of bases not matched to a gene: 6. The CDR3 region has the DNA TGTGCCAGCAGCCCAGGGGGCATGGCTGGAAACACCATATATTTT. This translates into CASSPGGMAGNTIYF.

This clonotype was seen once. Since a much larger clone is just one base distant, this may be a read error. This sequence joins TRBV6-6 and TRBJ1-1; unclear D gene. The CDR3 contains 12 residues. CDR1 MNHNY and CDR2 SVGAGI come from the germline V gene (reference sequence). CDR3 sequence: CASSKGPTEALF. The DNA for the CDR3 is TGTGCCAGCAGTAAGGGCCCCACTGAAGCTTTGTTT.

With regard to this clonotype: A much larger clone lies one base from this, so it may be a read error. The chain carries TRBV12-3 or TRBV12-4 and TRBJ2-1, with TRBD2 matching 7 bases. This CDR3 is built from 15 residues. CDR3 protein: CAGSLGGGSYNEQFF. CDR3 nucleotide sequence: TGTGCCGGCAGTTTAGGCGGGGGCTCCTACAATGAGCAGTTCTTC.

This clonotype was detected ten times or more. The chain combines TRBV5-6 with TRBJ2-5; 8 bases are shared with TRBD2. With V trimmed by 1 base and J by 5 bases, 1 base remained unmatched. The CDR3 sequence is 13 residues long. Looked up from germline, CDR1 is SGHDT and CDR2 is YYEEEE. The CDR3 region is CASSLRGGETQYF. For the CDR3, the DNA is TGTGCCAGCAGCTTGCGGGGGGGCGAGACCCAGTACTTC.

To note about this clonotype: Relative to the germline gene, one junction end is altered; a read error may explain this. This chain joins TRBV11-2 and TRBJ2-1; possibly TRBD1 for D (5 bases). Per the germline V gene, CDR1 is SGHAT and CDR2 is FQNNGV. The CDR3 consists of 15 residues. For the CDR3, the DNA is TGTGCCAGCAACTTTATCTCCGCGTGGGAAATGGGGCAGCTCTTC. Its translation: CASNFISAWEMGQLF.

About this clonotype: A much more abundant neighbour one base away suggests this may be a read error. V and J are TRBV4-1 and TRBJ2-7; possibly TRBD2 for D (5 bases). Trimming cost V 4 bases and J 5 bases, with 18 bases left between them. Per the germline V gene, CDR1 is MGHRA and CDR2 is YSYEKL. CDR3 length: 15 residues. CDR3 DNA sequence: TGCGCCAGCAGCCTCTCGGTAGTTAAGAGGGACGAGCAGTACTTC. Protein: CASSLSVVKRDEQYF.

As concerns this clonotype: This sequence may be a read error, since a much larger clone differs from it by one base. Here the CDR3 DNA reads TGTGCCGGCAGTTTAACAGGAATGAACACTGAAGCTTTCTTT. Residues: CAGSLTGMNTEAFF. This rearrangement joins TRBV28 to TRBJ1-1, with D possibly TRBD1 on 5 matching bases. The CDR3 is made up of 14 amino acids. Germline CDR1 is MDHEN and CDR2 is SYDVKM.

As regards this clonotype: The junction and the germline gene differ at one end; a read error may be behind it. The gene calls are TRBV28 and TRBJ2-7; tentatively, D is TRBD1 (6 bases). This CDR3 is 15 amino acids long. Germline values: CDR1 MDHEN, CDR2 SYDVKM. CDR3 loop: CAGRPPNRAGNEEYF. The CDR3 DNA reads TGTGCCGGCAGGCCCCCAAACAGGGCTGGTAACGAGGAGTACTTC.

In this sample, this clonotype turned up a few times. The genes are TRBV11-1 and TRBJ1-6; no reliable D call. Trimming cost V 7 bases and J 9 bases, with 13 bases left between them. Germline CDR1 is SGHAT and CDR2 is FQDESV (reference sequence). The CDR3 has 13 amino acids. The CDR3 DNA sequence: TGTGCCAGCAACCGGATACTGGTTTCACCCCTCCACTTT. Its translation is CASNRILVSPLHF.

This clonotype was counted a single time. The chain recombines TRBV11-2 with TRBJ2-1; D is possibly TRBD2 (5 bases). The V end lost 4 bases, the J end lost 7 bases, and 17 bases lay between the germline ends. The CDR3 has 15 residues. Germline values: CDR1 SGHAT, CDR2 FQNNGV. The CDR3 reads CASSSRTGDFNEQFF. Here the CDR3 DNA reads TGTGCCAGCAGCTCCCGGACTGGAGATTTTAATGAGCAGTTCTTC.

The chain has TRBV5-1 and TRBJ1-5; no reliable D call. CDR3 length: 16 amino acids. The V end lost 0 bases, the J end lost 9 bases, and 19 bases lay between the germline ends. CDR1 is SGHRS and CDR2 is YFSETQ in the germline V gene. The CDR3 DNA is TGCGCCAGCAGCTTGGACGGTCGGGGTCGAGGTCGGCCCCAGCATTTT. This sequence encodes CASSLDGRGRGRPQHF.

The chain links TRBV5-1 to TRBJ1-4, with D perhaps matching TRBD1 (6 bases). The CDR3 covers 13 residues. Between the trimmed V and J ends, which lost 6 bases and 8 bases, there was a span of 14 bases. Germline loops: CDR1 SGHRS, CDR2 YFSETQ. Here the CDR3 reads CASILGTREKLFF. The CDR3 region has the DNA TGCGCCAGCATCCTCGGGACAAGGGAAAAACTGTTTTTT.

The V call is TRBV12-5, the J call TRBJ1-5; maybe TRBD1 (6 bases). The germline CDR1 and CDR2 sequences are LGHNT and FRNRAP. The CDR3 has 14 amino acids. Trimming removed 4 bases at V and 5 bases at J, with 12 bases between. The CDR3 reads CASGSGQADQPQHF. CDR3 bases: TGTGCTAGTGGTTCGGGACAAGCAGATCAGCCCCAGCATTTT.

This clonotype was recorded at least ten times. The chain is built from TRBV11-2 and TRBJ2-7, with 9 bases fitting TRBD2. The CDR3 runs to 15 residues. With 7 bases clipped from V and 3 bases from J, the junction kept 10 bases outside the gene matches. Germline V gene data show CDR1 as SGHAT and CDR2 as FQNNGV. DNA of the CDR3: TGTGCCAGCACCCCACTTGCGGGAGGGATCTACGAGCAGTACTTC. This codes for CASTPLAGGIYEQYF.

Note on this clonotype: A single base separates this from a much larger clone, so it may be a read error. In nucleotides, the CDR3 is TGTGCCAGCAGCCAACGACAGGGCTCTAGTTCACTCCTCCACTTT. Translated, it gives CASSQRQGSSSLLHF. The chain employs TRBV12-3 or TRBV12-4 and TRBJ1-6, with 7 bases lining up with TRBD1. The CDR3 is 15 residues long.

Details on this clonotype: One end of the junction varies from germline; a read error may be responsible. This chain joins TRBV29-1 and TRBJ1-2; D possibly corresponds to TRBD1 (5 bases). CDR1 is SQVTM, CDR2 ANQGSEA, per germline. The CDR3 has 12 residues. Here the CDR3 DNA reads TGCAGCGTTGTAGACAGATCCTATGGCTACACATTC. Translated, it gives CSVVDRSYGYTF.